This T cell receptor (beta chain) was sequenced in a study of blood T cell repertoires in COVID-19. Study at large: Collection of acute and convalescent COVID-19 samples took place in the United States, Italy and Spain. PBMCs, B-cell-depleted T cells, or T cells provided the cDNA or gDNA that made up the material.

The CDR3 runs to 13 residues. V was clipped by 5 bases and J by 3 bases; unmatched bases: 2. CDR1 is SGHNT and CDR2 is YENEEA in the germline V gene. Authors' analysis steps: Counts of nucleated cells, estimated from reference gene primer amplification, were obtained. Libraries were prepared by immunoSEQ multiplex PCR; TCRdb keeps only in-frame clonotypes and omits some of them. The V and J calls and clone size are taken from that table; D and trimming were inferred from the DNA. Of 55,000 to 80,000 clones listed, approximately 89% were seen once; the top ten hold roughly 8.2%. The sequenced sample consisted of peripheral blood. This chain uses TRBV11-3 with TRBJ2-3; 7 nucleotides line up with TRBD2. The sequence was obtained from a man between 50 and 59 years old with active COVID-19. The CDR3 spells CASSTGGTDTQYF. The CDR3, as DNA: TGTGCCAGCAGCACCGGGGGGACAGATACGCAGTATTTT.